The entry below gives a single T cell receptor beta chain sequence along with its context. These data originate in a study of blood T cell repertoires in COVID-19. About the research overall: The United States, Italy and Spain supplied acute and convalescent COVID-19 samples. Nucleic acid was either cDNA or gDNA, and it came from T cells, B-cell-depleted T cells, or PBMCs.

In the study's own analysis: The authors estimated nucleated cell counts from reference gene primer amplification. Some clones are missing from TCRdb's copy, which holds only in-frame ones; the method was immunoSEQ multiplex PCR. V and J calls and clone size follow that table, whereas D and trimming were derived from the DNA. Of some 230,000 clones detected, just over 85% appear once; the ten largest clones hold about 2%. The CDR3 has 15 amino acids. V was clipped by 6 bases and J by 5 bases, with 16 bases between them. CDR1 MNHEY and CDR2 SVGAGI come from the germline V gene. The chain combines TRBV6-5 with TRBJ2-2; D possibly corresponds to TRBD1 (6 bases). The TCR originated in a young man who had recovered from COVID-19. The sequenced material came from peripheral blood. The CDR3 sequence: CASRPPGARTGELFF. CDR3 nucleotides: TGTGCCAGCAGACCCCCAGGGGCGCGAACCGGGGAGCTGTTTTTT.